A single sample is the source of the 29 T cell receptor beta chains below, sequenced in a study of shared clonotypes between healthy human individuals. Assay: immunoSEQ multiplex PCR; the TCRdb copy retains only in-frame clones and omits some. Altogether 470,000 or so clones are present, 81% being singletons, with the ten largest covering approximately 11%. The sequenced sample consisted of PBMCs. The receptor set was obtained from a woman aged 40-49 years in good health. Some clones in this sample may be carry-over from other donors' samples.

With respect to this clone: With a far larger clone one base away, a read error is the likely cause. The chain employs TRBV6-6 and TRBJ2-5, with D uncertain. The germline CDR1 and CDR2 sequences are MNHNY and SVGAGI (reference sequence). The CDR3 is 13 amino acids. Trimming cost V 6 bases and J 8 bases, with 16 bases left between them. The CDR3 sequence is CASSPQPQDTQYF. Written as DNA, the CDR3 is TGTGCCAGCAGCCCTCAGCCCCAGGATACCCAGTACTTC.

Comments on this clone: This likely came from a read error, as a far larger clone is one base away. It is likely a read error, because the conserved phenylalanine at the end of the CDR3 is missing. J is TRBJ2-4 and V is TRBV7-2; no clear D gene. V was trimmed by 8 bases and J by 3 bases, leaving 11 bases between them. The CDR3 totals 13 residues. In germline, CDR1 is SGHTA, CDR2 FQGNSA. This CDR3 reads CASRSTDKNIQYL. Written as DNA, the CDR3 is TGTGCCAGCCGATCCACGGACAAAAACATTCAGTACTTA.

CDR3: CASSDSSGNTIYF. The CDR3 DNA reads TGCGCCAGCAGCGACAGCTCTGGAAACACCATATATTTT. V is TRBV5-1 and J is TRBJ1-3; D perhaps matches TRBD1 (5 bases). V dropped 4 bases and J dropped 0 bases, with 5 bases sitting between them. This CDR3 comprises 13 residues. Per germline, CDR1 SGHRS and CDR2 YFSETQ.

The CDR3 nucleotides read TGCAGCGTTGTCGGGACCACCCAGAGGGAGACCCAGTACTTC. It translates to CSVVGTTQRETQYF. The chain carries TRBV29-1 and TRBJ2-5; D is perhaps TRBD1 or TRBD2 (5 bases each). This CDR3 has 14 residues. Germline CDR1 reads SQVTM; CDR2 reads ANQGSEA. Trimming removed 4 bases at V and 5 bases at J, with 17 bases between.

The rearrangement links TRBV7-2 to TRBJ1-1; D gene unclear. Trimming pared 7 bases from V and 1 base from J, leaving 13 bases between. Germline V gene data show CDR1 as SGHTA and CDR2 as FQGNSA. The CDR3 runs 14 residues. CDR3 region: CASTPRLSNTEAFF. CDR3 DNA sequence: TGTGCCAGCACCCCGCGGCTGTCGAACACTGAAGCTTTCTTT.

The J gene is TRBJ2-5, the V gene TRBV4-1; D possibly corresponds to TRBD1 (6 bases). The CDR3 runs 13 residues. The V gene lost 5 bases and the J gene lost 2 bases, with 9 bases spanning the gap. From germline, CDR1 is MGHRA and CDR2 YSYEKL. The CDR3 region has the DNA TGCGCCAGCAGCACCGGACAGCAAGAGACCCAGTACTTC. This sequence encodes CASSTGQQETQYF.

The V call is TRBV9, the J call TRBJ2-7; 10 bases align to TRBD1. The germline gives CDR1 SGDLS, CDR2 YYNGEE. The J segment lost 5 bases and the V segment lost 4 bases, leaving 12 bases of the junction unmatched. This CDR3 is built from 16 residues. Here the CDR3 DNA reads TGTGCCAGCAGCAAACGCCCCGGGACAGGGGTTAACGAGCAGTACTTC. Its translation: CASSKRPGTGVNEQYF.

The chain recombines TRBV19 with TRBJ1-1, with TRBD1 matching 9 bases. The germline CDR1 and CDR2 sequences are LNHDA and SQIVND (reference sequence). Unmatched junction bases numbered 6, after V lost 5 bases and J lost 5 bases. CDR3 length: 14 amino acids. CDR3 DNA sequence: TGTGCCAGTAGTGCCGTGGGGACAGGGACTGAAGCTTTCTTT. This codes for CASSAVGTGTEAFF. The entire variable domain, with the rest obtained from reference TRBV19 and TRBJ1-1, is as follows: DGGITQSPKYLFRKEGQNVTLSCEQNLNHDAMYWYRQDPGQGLRLIYYSQIVNDFQKGDIAEGYSVSREKKESFPLTVTSAQKNPTAFYLCASSAVGTGTEAFFGQGTRLTVV.

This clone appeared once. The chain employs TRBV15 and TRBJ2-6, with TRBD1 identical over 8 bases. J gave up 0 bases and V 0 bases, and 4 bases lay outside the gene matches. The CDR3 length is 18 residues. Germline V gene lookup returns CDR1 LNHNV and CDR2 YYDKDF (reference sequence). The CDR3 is CATSREGQGGSGANVLTF. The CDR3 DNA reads TGTGCCACCAGCAGAGAAGGACAGGGAGGCTCTGGGGCCAACGTCCTGACTTTC.

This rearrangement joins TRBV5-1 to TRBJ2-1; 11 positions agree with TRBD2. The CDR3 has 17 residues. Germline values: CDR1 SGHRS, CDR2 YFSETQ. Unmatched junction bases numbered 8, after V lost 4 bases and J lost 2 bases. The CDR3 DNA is TGCGCCAGCAGCCTGATGACTAGCGGGACCCCCTACAATGAGCAGTTCTTC. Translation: CASSLMTSGTPYNEQFF.

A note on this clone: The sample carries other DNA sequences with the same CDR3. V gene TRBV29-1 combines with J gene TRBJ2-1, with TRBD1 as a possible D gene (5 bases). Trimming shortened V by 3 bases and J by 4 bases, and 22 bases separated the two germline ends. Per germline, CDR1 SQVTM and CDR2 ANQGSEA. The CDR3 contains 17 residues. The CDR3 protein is CSVDGRTSGASYNEQFF. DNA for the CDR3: TGCAGCGTTGATGGGCGGACGTCTGGGGCCTCTTACAATGAGCAGTTCTTC.

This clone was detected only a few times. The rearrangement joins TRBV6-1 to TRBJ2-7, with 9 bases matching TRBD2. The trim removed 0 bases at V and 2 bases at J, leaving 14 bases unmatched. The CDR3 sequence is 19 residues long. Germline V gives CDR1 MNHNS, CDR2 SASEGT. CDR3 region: CASSEARDLAGSGPYEQYF. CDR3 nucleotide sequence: TGTGCCAGCAGTGAAGCGCGGGATCTAGCGGGGTCGGGGCCCTACGAGCAGTACTTC.

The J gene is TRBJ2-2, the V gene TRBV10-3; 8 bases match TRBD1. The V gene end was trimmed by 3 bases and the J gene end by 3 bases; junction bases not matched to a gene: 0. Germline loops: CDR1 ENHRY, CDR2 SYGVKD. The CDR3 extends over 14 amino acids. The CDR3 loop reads CAISEQGDTGELFF. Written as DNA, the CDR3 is TGTGCCATCAGTGAACAGGGGGACACCGGGGAGCTGTTTTTT.

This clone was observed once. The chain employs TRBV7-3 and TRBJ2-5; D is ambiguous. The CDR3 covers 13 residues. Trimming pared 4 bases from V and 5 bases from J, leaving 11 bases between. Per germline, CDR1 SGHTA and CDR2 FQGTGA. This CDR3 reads CASSSFNSETQYF. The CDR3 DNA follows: TGTGCCAGCAGCTCCTTCAACTCGGAGACCCAGTACTTC.

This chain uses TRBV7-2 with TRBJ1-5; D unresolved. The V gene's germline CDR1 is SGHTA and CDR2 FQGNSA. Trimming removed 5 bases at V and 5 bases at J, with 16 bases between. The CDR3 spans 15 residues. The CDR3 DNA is TGTGCCAGCAGCCTCAGAGGAGGCGGGGATCAGCCCCAGCATTTT. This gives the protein CASSLRGGGDQPQHF.

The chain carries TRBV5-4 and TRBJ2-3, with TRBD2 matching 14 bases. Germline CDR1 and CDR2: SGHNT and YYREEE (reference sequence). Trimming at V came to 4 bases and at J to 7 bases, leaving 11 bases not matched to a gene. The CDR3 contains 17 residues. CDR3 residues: CASSPNAGLAGENTQYF. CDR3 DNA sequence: TGTGCCAGCAGCCCTAATGCGGGACTAGCGGGAGAAAATACGCAGTATTTT.

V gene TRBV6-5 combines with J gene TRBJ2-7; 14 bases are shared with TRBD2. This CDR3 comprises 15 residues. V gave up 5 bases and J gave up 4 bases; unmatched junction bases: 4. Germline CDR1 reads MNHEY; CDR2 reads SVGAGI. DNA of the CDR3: TGTGCCAGCAGTCGACTAGCGGGAGGGCCGTACGAGCAGTACTTC. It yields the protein CASSRLAGGPYEQYF.

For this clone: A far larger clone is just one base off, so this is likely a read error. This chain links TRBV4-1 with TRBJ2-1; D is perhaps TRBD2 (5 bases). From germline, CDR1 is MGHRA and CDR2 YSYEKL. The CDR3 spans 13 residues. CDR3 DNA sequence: TGCGTCAGCAGCGAGGGCCTTTACAATGAGCAGTTCTTC. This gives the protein CVSSEGLYNEQFF.

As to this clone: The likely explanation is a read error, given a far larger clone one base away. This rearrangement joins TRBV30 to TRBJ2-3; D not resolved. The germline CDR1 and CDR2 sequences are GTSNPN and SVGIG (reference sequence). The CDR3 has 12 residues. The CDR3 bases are TGTACCTCCACCTGGGCCCATTCTACGCAGTATTTT. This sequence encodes CTSTWAHSTQYF. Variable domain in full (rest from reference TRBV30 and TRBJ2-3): SQTIHQWPATLVQPVGSPLSLECTVEGTSNPNLYWYRQAAGRGLQLLFYSVGIGQISSEVPQNLSASRPQDRQFILSSKKLLLSDSGFYLCTSTWAHSTQYFGPGTRLTVL.

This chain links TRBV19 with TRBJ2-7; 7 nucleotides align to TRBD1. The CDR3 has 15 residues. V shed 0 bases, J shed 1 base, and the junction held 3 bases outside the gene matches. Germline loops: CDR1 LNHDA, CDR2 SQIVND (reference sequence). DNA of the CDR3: TGTGCCAGTAGTATAGAAAGGGACAGTTCCTACGAGCAGTACTTC. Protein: CASSIERDSSYEQYF.

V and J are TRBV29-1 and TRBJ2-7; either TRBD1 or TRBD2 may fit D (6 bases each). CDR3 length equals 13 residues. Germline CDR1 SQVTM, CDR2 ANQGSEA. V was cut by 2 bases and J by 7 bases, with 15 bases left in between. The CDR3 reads CSVEPGATGEQYF. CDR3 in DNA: TGCAGCGTTGAACCGGGGGCCACGGGGGAGCAGTACTTC.

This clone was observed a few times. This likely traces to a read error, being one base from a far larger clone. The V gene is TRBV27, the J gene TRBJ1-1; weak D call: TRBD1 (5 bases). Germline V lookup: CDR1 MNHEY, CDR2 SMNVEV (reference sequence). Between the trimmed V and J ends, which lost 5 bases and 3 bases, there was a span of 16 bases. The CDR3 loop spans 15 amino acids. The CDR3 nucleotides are TGTGCCAGCAGTCCTCAGGGCAGGCGCTACACTGAAGCTTTCTTT. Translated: CASSPQGRRYTEAFF.

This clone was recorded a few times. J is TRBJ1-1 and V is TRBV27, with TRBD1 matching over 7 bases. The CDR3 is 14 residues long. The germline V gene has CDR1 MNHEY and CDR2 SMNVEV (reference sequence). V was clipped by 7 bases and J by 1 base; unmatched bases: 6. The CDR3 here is CASKPGQQNTEAFF. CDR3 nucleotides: TGTGCCAGCAAACCGGGACAGCAGAACACTGAAGCTTTCTTT.

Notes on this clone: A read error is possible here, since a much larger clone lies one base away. The CDR3 nucleotides read TGTGCCAGCAGCTTAGCCAGCGGGAGTAGTGATACGCAGTATTTT. Translating gives CASSLASGSSDTQYF. The V and J genes are TRBV7-2 and TRBJ2-3, with 8 bases aligning to TRBD2. Per the germline V gene, CDR1 is SGHTA and CDR2 is FQGNSA. The J segment lost 6 bases and the V segment lost 0 bases, leaving 5 bases of the junction unmatched. The CDR3 consists of 15 residues.

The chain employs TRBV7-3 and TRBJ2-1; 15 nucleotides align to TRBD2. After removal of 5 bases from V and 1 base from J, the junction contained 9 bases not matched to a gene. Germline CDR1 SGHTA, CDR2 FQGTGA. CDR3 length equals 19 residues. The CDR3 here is CASSPSGTSGRLSYNEQFF. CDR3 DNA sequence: TGTGCCAGCAGCCCCTCCGGGACTAGCGGGAGGTTATCCTACAATGAGCAGTTCTTC. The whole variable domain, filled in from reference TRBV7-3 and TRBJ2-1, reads GAGVSQTPSNKVTEKGKYVELRCDPISGHTALYWYRQSLGQGPEFLIYFQGTGAADDSGLPNDRFFAVRPEGSVSTLKIQRTERGDSAVYLCASSPSGTSGRLSYNEQFFGPGTRLTVL.

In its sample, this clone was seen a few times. The CDR3 DNA reads TGTGCCAGCAGATCCCTTACGGGACAGAACACTGAAGCTTTCTTT. It encodes CASRSLTGQNTEAFF. This chain uses TRBV6-5 with TRBJ1-1; a possible D gene is TRBD1 (6 bases). The V and J ends lost 6 bases and 1 base respectively, with 15 bases between them. CDR1 MNHEY and CDR2 SVGAGI come from the germline V gene. This CDR3 comprises 15 residues.

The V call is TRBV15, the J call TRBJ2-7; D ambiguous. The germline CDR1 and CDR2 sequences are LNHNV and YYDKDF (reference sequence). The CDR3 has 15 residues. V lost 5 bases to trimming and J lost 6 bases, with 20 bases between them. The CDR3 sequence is CATSPRVPRWGEQYF. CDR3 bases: TGTGCCACCAGCCCCAGAGTCCCTAGGTGGGGCGAGCAGTACTTC.

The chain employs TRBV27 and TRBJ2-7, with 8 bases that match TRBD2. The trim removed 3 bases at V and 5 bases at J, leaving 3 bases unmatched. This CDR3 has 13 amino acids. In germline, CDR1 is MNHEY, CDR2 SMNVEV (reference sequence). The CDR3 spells CASSFREGDEQYF. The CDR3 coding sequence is TGTGCCAGCAGTTTCCGGGAGGGGGACGAGCAGTACTTC.

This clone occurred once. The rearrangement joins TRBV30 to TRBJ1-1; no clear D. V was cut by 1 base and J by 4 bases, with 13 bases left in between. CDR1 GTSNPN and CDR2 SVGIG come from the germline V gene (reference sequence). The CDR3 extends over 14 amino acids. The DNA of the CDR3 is TGTGCCTGGAGTGGAGATATAGGCTTCACTGAAGCTTTCTTT. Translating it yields CAWSGDIGFTEAFF.